This T cell receptor beta chain was captured in a study of Ad26.COV2.S vaccination and SARS-CoV-2 variants (dated by TCRdb to about 2021). As for the study more broadly: Vaccine-arm donors were drawn from COV1001, a multicentre, randomized, double-blind, placebo-controlled phase I-IIa trial of Ad26.COV2.S in healthy adults. Ad26.COV2.S was given intramuscularly at 5x10^10 or 1x10^11 viral particles, as a single shot or as two shots 56 days apart. TCRbeta repertoire sequencing served as the tool for gauging how specific and how broad the SARS-CoV-2-reactive T cell receptors were following Ad26.COV2.S vaccination. The TCR-sequenced set comprised about 30 samples: some 20 Ad26.COV2.S vaccine recipients, 5 placebo recipients and 8 SARS-CoV-2 convalescent individuals. Trial participants were randomized into five groups of five: low-dose or high-dose Ad26.COV2.S given once or twice, or placebo on both occasions. Investigators remained blinded to trial group allocation during experiments and outcome assessment. Summary of the overall study and its limitations: It was noted by the authors that total T cell responses may have been underestimated by the TCR breadth and depth analyses. Ad26.COV2.S recipients had higher spike-specific TCR breadth than placebo recipients (P = 0.0014). Substantial breadth of spike-specific CD8+ and CD4+ T cell responses was reported after vaccination. Non-spike TCR breadth was comparable between vaccine and placebo recipients, consistent with the vaccine containing only spike. The study lacked the statistical power to compare responses across vaccine doses or regimens.

Reading the label with the study, this specimen's treatment or condition is: roughly 18 received Ad26.COV2.S at low or high dose, single or two shots; about 5 received placebo; per-sample allocation not given. For vaccine and placebo recipients, the sequenced repertoires came from samples collected on day 63 after the first injection. In Cohort 1b, 25 to 30 adults aged 18-55 years were enrolled at a single site in Boston, USA, between 29 July and 7 August 2020. Ad26.COV2.S consisted of a replication-incompetent adenovirus type 26 vector by which a prefusion-stabilized SARS-CoV-2 spike protein from the original Wuhan strain was expressed. Of note for this clone: The antigen it recognizes is unknown. Base quality data are lacking; no much larger clone is found one base away.

The immunoSEQ Assay was the method used to sequence TCRbeta CDR3 regions. After extraction, genomic DNA underwent amplification by bias-controlled multiplex PCR, followed by high-throughput sequencing. In the source study's methods: To quantify the absolute abundance of each unique TCRbeta CDR3 region, sequences were collapsed and filtered. Usable DNA was measured by amplifying reference genes present in all nucleated cells, and TCRbeta template counts were normalized to that usable DNA to estimate T cell fraction. Repertoire TCRs were annotated as SARS-CoV-2-specific when V gene, CDR3 amino acid sequence and J gene were exactly matched to a known reactive TCR set. The reference SARS-CoV-2 TCR set was obtained from MIRA and was filtered for enrichment in COVID-19-positive ImmuneCODE repertoires, whereby public or cross-reactive TCRs were removed. Using the MIRA antigens, annotated TCRs were further analysed by specific ORF or by position within an ORF. Breadth was defined as annotated unique rearrangements over total unique productive rearrangements; depth was the summed frequency of those rearrangements. Two-sided Wilcoxon rank-sum tests were used to compare TCR breadth between groups. Here the immuneACCESS table is served through TCRdb, limited to in-frame sequences with V and J called. Missing clones are a known gap in these copies; in checked studies unresolved V genes cover under half, and the rest lacks a known reason. D and trimming come from the DNA, and the V and J calls and clone size come from that table. Recorded for this sample are approximately 240,000 clones; 70% to 90% of them occurred a single time. The ten largest clones take up about 10% of the sample.

Specimen: peripheral blood, collected in a trial of Ad26.COV2.S vaccine versus placebo. The sequence was obtained from a person between 18 and 60 years old who received the Ad26.COV2.S COVID-19 vaccine or a placebo.

The CDR3 region has the sequence CASSYGTGAGEQFF. DNA sequence: TGTGCCAGCAGTTATGGGACGGGGGCAGGTGAGCAGTTCTTC. The V and J genes are TRBV6-5 and TRBJ2-1; the D element could tentatively be TRBD1 or TRBD2, as 6 bases agree for each. V was cut back by 3 bases and J by 9 bases, leaving a gap of 15 bases between them. Measured from the cysteine to the phenylalanine, the CDR3 is 14 residues long. CDR3 DNA is the only sequence kept; it has 42 bases, read in frame from the first base. Looking up the germline V gene yields CDR1 MNHEY and CDR2 SVGAGI.